This TCR beta chain was identified during a study of technical replicates of blood from several donors. Only in-frame clones appear in the TCRdb table, and some are missing; sequencing was by immunoSEQ multiplex PCR. The data hold 65,000 to 90,000 clones, with roughly 90% observed a single time. V dropped 0 bases and J dropped 8; count of bases not matched to a gene: 10. CDR1 LGHNA and CDR2 YNFKEQ come from the germline V gene. The CDR3 loop spans 17 amino acids. This clone appeared once. Specimen: PBMCs. This receptor was identified in a human donor in good health. Some clones in this sample may be carry-over from other donors' samples. V usage is TRBV4-2 and J usage is TRBJ2-1, with 10 bases that match TRBD2. The DNA for the CDR3 is TGTGCCAGCAGCCAAGAAGGGCTAGCGGGAGTGGGGGATGAGCAGTTCTTC. It encodes CASSQEGLAGVGDEQFF.